These 22 T cell receptor beta chains originate from one sample sequenced in a study of CD8 T cells in ankylosing spondylitis. Study-level results: There was a TCR beta motif, made of fewer than 10 highly homologous variants, that appeared characteristic of ankylosing spondylitis blood.

Their antigens remain unidentified. TCRdb ran MiXCR on the 5' RACE reads and lists one entry per CDR3 protein. The table records 500,000 or so distinct CDR3 sequences, approximately 5.3% of them present only once. What was sequenced was blood, either unsorted or a sorted T cell fraction (not recorded which). The receptors come from a male donor with ankylosing spondylitis.

The rearrangement joins TRBV6-1 to TRBJ2-7; D gene unclear. In germline, CDR1 is MNHNS, CDR2 SASEGT. This CDR3 region has 14 residues. Trimming left V 6 bases short and J 3 bases short, with 15 bases between. The CDR3 loop is CASSDGEALYEQYF. The CDR3 DNA is TGTGCCAGCAGCGACGGTGAAGCACTCTACGAGCAGTACTTC.

This clonotype was counted many times. The chain is built from TRBV4-3 and TRBJ1-5, with D unresolved. CDR1 and CDR2 from the germline V gene are LGHNA and YSLEER. V gave up 0 bases and J gave up 0 bases, with 6 bases separating them. The CDR3 has 15 residues. CDR3 residues: CASSQDRPSNQPQHF. CDR3 nucleotide sequence: TGCGCCAGCAGCCAAGATCGTCCTAGCAATCAGCCCCAGCATTTT.

This clonotype was seen ten or more times. The chain carries TRBV29-1 and TRBJ2-7; D gene uncertain. V dropped 0 bases and J dropped 3 bases, with 15 bases sitting between them. Germline values: CDR1 SQVTM, CDR2 ANQGSEA. The CDR3 spans 15 residues. CDR3 region: CSVEDREGAYYEQYF. CDR3 bases: TGCAGCGTTGAAGATCGAGAAGGTGCTTACTACGAGCAGTACTTC.

This clonotype was found many times. The chain recombines TRBV5-1 with TRBJ2-1; no clear D. The germline V gene has CDR1 SGHRS and CDR2 YFSETQ. The CDR3 consists of 14 residues. The V gene lost 4 bases and the J gene lost 4 bases, with 12 bases spanning the gap. The CDR3 reads CASSRSRSYNEQFF. DNA of the CDR3: TGCGCCAGCAGCCGGTCCCGGTCATACAATGAGCAGTTCTTC.

This clonotype was seen repeatedly, ten times or more. The rearrangement links TRBV7-2 to TRBJ2-3; no clear D gene. The V end lost 2 bases, the J end lost 2 bases, and 8 bases lay between the germline ends. The CDR3 runs to 14 residues. Germline V gives CDR1 SGHTA, CDR2 FQGNSA. The CDR3 loop is CASSLSYYTDTQYF. The CDR3 coding sequence is TGTGCCAGCAGCTTATCGTACTACACAGATACGCAGTATTTT.

This clonotype was recorded at least ten times. J is TRBJ2-1 and V is TRBV7-8, with D tentatively TRBD1 or TRBD2 (5 bases each). The CDR3 sequence is 12 residues long. The V and J ends lost 0 bases and 9 bases respectively, with 6 bases between them. The germline V gene encodes CDR1 SGHVS and CDR2 FQNEAQ. The CDR3 DNA reads TGTGCCAGCAGCTTAGCGGGACGTGAGCAGTTCTTC. Translated, it gives CASSLAGREQFF.

Many counts were recorded for this clonotype. V usage is TRBV4-3 and J usage is TRBJ1-1; TRBD1 agrees at 10 bases. Per the germline V gene, CDR1 is LGHNA and CDR2 is YSLEER. The CDR3 spans 15 residues. V gave up 3 bases and J gave up 6 bases; unmatched junction bases: 7. CDR3 protein: CASSQTSGQGAEAFF. The DNA for the CDR3 is TGCGCCAGCAGCCAGACGTCCGGACAGGGGGCTGAAGCTTTCTTT.

This clonotype was recorded a few times. This chain links TRBV10-3 with TRBJ2-1; TRBD2 might be the D (5 bases). V gave up 10 bases and J gave up 7 bases, with 23 bases separating them. Germline lookup yields CDR1 ENHRY and CDR2 SYGVKD. The CDR3 extends over 15 amino acids. The CDR3 sequence is CATEPLGSGGNEQFF. The CDR3 region has the DNA TGTGCCACCGAGCCCCTGGGGAGTGGTGGGAATGAGCAGTTCTTC.

The table lists this clonotype with many counts. V is TRBV20-1 and J is TRBJ1-1; D is ambiguous. CDR3 size: 15 residues. CDR1 is DFQATT and CDR2 is SNEGSKA in the germline V gene (reference sequence). Trimming took 0 bases from V and 0 from J, leaving 11 bases between them. As DNA, the CDR3 is TGCAGTGCTAGAGATGCAAGGGATTTGAACACTGAAGCTTTCTTT. It yields the protein CSARDARDLNTEAFF.

Many counts were recorded for this clonotype. The chain has TRBV7-9 and TRBJ1-3; D call uncertain. The CDR3 sequence is 17 residues long. V gave up 3 bases and J gave up 3 bases, with 18 bases separating them. Germline assignment: CDR1 SEHNR and CDR2 FQNEAQ (reference sequence). For the CDR3, the DNA is TGTGCCAGCAGCTTTGGCTTCCGGAAGAACAGTGGAAACACCATATATTTT. It specifies CASSFGFRKNSGNTIYF.

This clonotype was counted many times. This chain connects TRBV28 to TRBJ2-4; perhaps TRBD1 as D (6 bases). The CDR3 totals 14 residues. Looked up from germline, CDR1 is MDHEN and CDR2 is SYDVKM. Trimming removed 6 bases at V and 4 bases at J, with 13 bases between. CDR3 loop: CASRLTGGKNIQYF. As DNA, the CDR3 is TGTGCCAGCAGGTTGACAGGTGGGAAAAACATTCAGTACTTC.

The chain links TRBV7-2 to TRBJ2-7; TRBD1 agrees at 10 bases. Trimming at V came to 6 bases and at J to 2 bases, leaving 7 bases not matched to a gene. CDR1 is SGHTA and CDR2 is FQGNSA in the germline V gene. The CDR3 runs to 15 residues. CDR3 loop: CASSQAGTGAYEQYF. DNA for the CDR3: TGTGCCAGCAGTCAAGCCGGGACAGGGGCCTACGAGCAGTACTTC.

The chain is built from TRBV3-1 and TRBJ1-1, with 9 positions matching TRBD1. The CDR3 is made up of 13 amino acids. The junction had 6 bases not matched to a gene; V was cut back by 10 bases and J by 3 bases. Germline values: CDR1 LGHDT, CDR2 YNNKEL (reference sequence). CDR3 sequence (DNA): TGTGCCATCTCTAGACAGGGGGACACTGAAGCTTTCTTT. Residues: CAISRQGDTEAFF.

This clonotype has ten or more counts. The V call is TRBV9, the J call TRBJ2-3; D gene unclear. V lost 5 bases to trimming and J lost 2 bases, with 9 bases between them. The CDR3 spans 13 residues. Germline CDR1 reads SGDLS; CDR2 reads YYNGEE. CDR3 nucleotides: TGTGCCAGCAGGAACGAGAACACAGATACGCAGTATTTT. It codes for CASRNENTDTQYF. The whole variable domain, remainder taken from reference TRBV9 and TRBJ2-3, is DSGVTQTPKHLITATGQRVTLRCSPRSGDLSVYWYQQSLDQGLQFLIQYYNGEERAKGNILERFSAQQFPDLHSELNLSSLELGDSALYFCASRNENTDTQYFGPGTRLTVL.

The rearrangement links TRBV5-1 to TRBJ2-3; maybe TRBD2 (5 bases). Germline lookup yields CDR1 SGHRS and CDR2 YFSETQ. V dropped 0 bases and J dropped 6 bases, with 11 bases sitting between them. The CDR3 consists of 14 residues. This CDR3 is CASSLGGSLDTQYF. In DNA form, the CDR3 reads TGCGCCAGCAGCTTGGGAGGGAGCCTGGATACGCAGTATTTT.

The rearrangement joins TRBV28 to TRBJ2-1; D is ambiguous. Germline V gene sequence: CDR1 MDHEN, CDR2 SYDVKM. The germline V and J ends were trimmed by 10 bases and 0 bases, with 13 bases remaining between them. CDR3 length: 14 residues. CDR3 amino acids: CATSLGSSYNEQFF. The CDR3 DNA is TGTGCCACCTCACTGGGGTCCTCCTACAATGAGCAGTTCTTC.

In its sample, this clonotype was seen many times. The chain carries TRBV25-1 and TRBJ1-4; 9 nucleotides line up with TRBD1. Germline CDR1 MGHDK, CDR2 SYGVNS. Trimming removed 4 bases from V and 14 bases from J; junction bases left unmatched: 11. CDR3 length: 14 amino acids. CDR3 in DNA: TGTGCCAGCAGTGTCACCGGGACAGGGAAATTTCTGTTTTTT. This gives the protein CASSVTGTGKFLFF.

In its sample, this clonotype was seen many times. The chain combines TRBV5-1 with TRBJ2-6; the D gene is possibly TRBD1 (6 bases). In germline, CDR1 is SGHRS, CDR2 YFSETQ. This CDR3 is 17 amino acids long. Trimming pared 3 bases from V and 1 base from J, leaving 14 bases between. The DNA for the CDR3 is TGCGCCAGCAGCTCCGCACAGGGTTATTCTGGGGCCAACGTCCTGACTTTC. It encodes CASSSAQGYSGANVLTF.

This clonotype came up many times. The V and J genes are TRBV20-1 and TRBJ2-2; TRBD1 aligns across 12 bases. Looked up from germline, CDR1 is DFQATT and CDR2 is SNEGSKA (reference sequence). V trimming: 6 bases; J trimming: 7 bases; junction bases outside the gene matches: 9. This CDR3 has 15 amino acids. The CDR3 loop reads CSAVGGQGANGELFF. CDR3 DNA: TGCAGTGCCGTTGGGGGACAGGGGGCGAACGGGGAGCTGTTTTTT.

This clonotype appeared many times. The chain recombines TRBV11-3 with TRBJ2-1; 7 bases map to TRBD2. Trimming took 8 bases from V and 5 from J; bases not matched to a gene: 6. The germline gives CDR1 SGHNT, CDR2 YENEEA. The length of the CDR3 is 13 residues. CDR3 bases: TGTGCCAGCGGACTGGGAGGGGACAATGAGCAGTTCTTC. Its protein product is CASGLGGDNEQFF.

This clonotype occurred a few times. This sequence joins TRBV10-1 and TRBJ2-7; no clear D. Between the trimmed V and J ends, which lost 3 bases and 1 base, there was a span of 10 bases. The germline V gene has CDR1 WNHNN and CDR2 SYGVQD (reference sequence). The CDR3 spans 14 residues. The CDR3 reads CASSDPRESYEQYF. The CDR3 DNA reads as TGCGCCAGCAGTGACCCCCGCGAGTCCTACGAGCAGTACTTC.

This clonotype appeared many times. The chain uses TRBV29-1 and TRBJ2-5; a weak D match, TRBD1 (5 bases). The CDR3 runs 14 residues. Trimming cost V 3 bases and J 3 bases, with 14 bases left between them. Germline V gene data show CDR1 as SQVTM and CDR2 as ANQGSEA. CDR3 DNA sequence: TGCAGCGTTGATAGGGGTGTAACTAAAGAGACCCAGTACTTC. This encodes CSVDRGVTKETQYF. Drawing the rest from reference TRBV29-1 and TRBJ2-5, the complete variable domain is SAVISQKPSRDICQRGTSLTIQCQVDSQVTMMFWYRQQPGQSLTLIATANQGSEATYESGFVIDKFPISRPNLTFSTLTVSNMSPEDSSIYLCSVDRGVTKETQYFGPGTRLLVL.